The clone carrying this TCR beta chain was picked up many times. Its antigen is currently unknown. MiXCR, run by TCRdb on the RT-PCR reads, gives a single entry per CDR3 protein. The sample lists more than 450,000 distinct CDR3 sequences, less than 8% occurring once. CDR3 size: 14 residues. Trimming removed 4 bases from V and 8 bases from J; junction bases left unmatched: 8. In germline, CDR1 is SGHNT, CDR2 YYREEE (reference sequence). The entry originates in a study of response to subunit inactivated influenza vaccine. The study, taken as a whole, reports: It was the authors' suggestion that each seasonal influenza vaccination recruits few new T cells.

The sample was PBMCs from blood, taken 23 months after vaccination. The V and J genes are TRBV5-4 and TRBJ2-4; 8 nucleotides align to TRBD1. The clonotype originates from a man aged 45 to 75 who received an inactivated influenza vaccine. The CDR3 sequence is CASSLGQGGYIQYF. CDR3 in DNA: TGTGCCAGCAGCCTCGGACAGGGTGGCTACATTCAGTACTTC.